The 4 T cell receptor beta chains given below trace back to one sample, sequenced in a study of molecular identifiers for immune sequencing clone quantification (dated by TCRdb to 2016 to 2019). Library prep was done by PCR. TCRdb records NextSeq 500 as the sequencer. TCRdb ran its own pipeline on the public reads, namely fastp trimming at Q25 and MiXCR clone calling, and kept in-frame beta chains. Duplicate CDR3 protein sequences are folded into a single record with the most common DNA and genes. This sample gives about 510,000 distinct CDR3 sequences in total; about 25% of them show up just once. The ten largest clones take up around 0.76% of the sample. Sequencing was done on a sample of naive CD8+ T cells from blood, with Jurkat cell RNA spiked in. Taken with the paper, the label for cell subset or site translates to: FACS-sorted CD8+CD4-CCR7+CD45RA+ naive T cells. The source of these receptors is a human donor in good health. Some libraries in this study had Jurkat cell RNA spiked in.

Turning to this clonotype: A read error may produce the germline difference seen at one junction end. This sequence joins TRBV7-9 and TRBJ2-7, with D possibly TRBD1 on 6 matching bases. The CDR3 consists of 12 residues. The germline V gene has CDR1 SEHNR and CDR2 FQNEAQ (reference sequence). CDR3 sequence reads: CVSSQRGYEQYF. The CDR3 DNA sequence: TGTGTCAGCAGCCAGAGGGGGTACGAGCAGTACTTC.

This clonotype was detected only a few times. CDR3 bases: TGTGCCACCAGTACGACACGTTACAATGAGCAGTTCTTC. Protein sequence: CATSTTRYNEQFF. The rearrangement uses TRBV24-1 and TRBJ2-1; no clear D gene. The V and J ends lost 6 bases and 4 bases respectively, with 9 bases between them. The germline V gene has CDR1 KGHDR and CDR2 SFDVKD. The CDR3 is 13 residues long.

This chain joins TRBV27 and TRBJ2-3; tentative D call: TRBD2 (6 bases). Germline V gives CDR1 MNHEY, CDR2 SMNVEV (reference sequence). Trimming cost V 7 bases and J 6 bases, with 17 bases left between them. This CDR3 region has 14 residues. The CDR3 reads CASTGRGYADTQYF. The CDR3 bases are TGTGCCAGCACCGGTCGGGGGTACGCGGATACGCAGTATTTT.

The rearrangement joins TRBV30 to TRBJ1-5, with D perhaps matching TRBD1 (6 bases). CDR3 length: 14 amino acids. Germline V gene lookup returns CDR1 GTSNPN and CDR2 SVGIG (reference sequence). V dropped 1 base and J dropped 7 bases, with 14 bases sitting between them. The CDR3 region is CAWSGGTPNQPQHF. CDR3 sequence (DNA): TGTGCCTGGAGTGGGGGGACACCGAACCAGCCCCAGCATTTT.